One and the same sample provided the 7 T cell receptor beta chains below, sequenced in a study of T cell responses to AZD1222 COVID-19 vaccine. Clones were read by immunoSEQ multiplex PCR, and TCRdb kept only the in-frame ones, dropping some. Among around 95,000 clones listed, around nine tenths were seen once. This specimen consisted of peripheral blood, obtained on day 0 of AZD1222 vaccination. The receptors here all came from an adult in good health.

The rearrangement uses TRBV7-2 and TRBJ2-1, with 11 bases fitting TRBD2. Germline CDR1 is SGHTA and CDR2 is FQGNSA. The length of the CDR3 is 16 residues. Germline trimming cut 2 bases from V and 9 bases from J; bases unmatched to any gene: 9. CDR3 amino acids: CASSLKGLAVAVEQFF. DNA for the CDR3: TGTGCCAGCAGCTTAAAGGGACTAGCGGTCGCGGTTGAGCAGTTCTTC.

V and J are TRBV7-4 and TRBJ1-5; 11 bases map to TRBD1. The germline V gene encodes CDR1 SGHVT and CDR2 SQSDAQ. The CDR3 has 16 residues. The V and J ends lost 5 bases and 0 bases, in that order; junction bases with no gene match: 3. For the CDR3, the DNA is TGTGCCAGCAGCGAGGGACAGGGGGATAGCAATCAGCCCCAGCATTTT. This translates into CASSEGQGDSNQPQHF.

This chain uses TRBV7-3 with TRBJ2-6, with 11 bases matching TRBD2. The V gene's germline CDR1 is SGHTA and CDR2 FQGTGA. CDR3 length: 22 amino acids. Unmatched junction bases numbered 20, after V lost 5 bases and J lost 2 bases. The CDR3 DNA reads TGTGCCAGCAGCCTCCCCCCGGCGGGGGTCGAACTAGCGGGAGCTGGGGCCAACGTCCTGACTTTC. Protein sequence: CASSLPPAGVELAGAGANVLTF.

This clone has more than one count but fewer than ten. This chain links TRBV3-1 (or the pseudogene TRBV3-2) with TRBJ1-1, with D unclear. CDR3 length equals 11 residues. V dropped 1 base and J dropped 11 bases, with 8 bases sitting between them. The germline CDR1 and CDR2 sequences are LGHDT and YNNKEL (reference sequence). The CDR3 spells CASSQVGRAFF. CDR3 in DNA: TGTGCCAGCAGCCAAGTCGGTAGGGCTTTCTTT.

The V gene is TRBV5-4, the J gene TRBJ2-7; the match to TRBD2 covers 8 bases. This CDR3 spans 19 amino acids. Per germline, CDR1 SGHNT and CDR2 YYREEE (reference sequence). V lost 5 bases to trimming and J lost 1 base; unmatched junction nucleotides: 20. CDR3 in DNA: TGTGCCAGCAGTCAAGAACCGGGACTAGTTCTTTCAAATTCCTACGAGCAGTACTTC. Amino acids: CASSQEPGLVLSNSYEQYF.

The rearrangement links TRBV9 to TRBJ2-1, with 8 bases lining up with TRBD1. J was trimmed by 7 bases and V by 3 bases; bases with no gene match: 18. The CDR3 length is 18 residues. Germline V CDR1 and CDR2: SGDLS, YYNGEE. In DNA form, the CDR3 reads TGTGCCAGCAGCGACCAAATGGAGGAGACAGGGGAATATAATGAGCAGTTCTTC. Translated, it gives CASSDQMEETGEYNEQFF.

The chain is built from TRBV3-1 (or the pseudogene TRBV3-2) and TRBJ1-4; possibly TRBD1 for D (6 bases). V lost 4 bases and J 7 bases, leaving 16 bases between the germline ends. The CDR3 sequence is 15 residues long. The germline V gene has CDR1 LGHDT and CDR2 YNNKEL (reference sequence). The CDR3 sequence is CASSPRQAGSEKLFF. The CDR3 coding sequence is TGTGCCAGCAGCCCCAGACAGGCGGGCAGTGAAAAACTGTTTTTT.